These 12 T cell receptor beta chains originate from one sample sequenced in a study of blood T cell repertoires in COVID-19. Here immunoSEQ multiplex PCR was the method, and the copy in TCRdb shows in-frame clones only, minus some. Among some 120,000 clones listed, around 81% were seen once. Material for sequencing was peripheral blood. These receptors all stem from a man aged 60-69 years with acute or convalescent COVID-19.

The chain has TRBV3-1 (or the pseudogene TRBV3-2) and TRBJ2-1; 13 nucleotides line up with TRBD2. J gave up 14 bases and V 5 bases, and 9 bases lay outside the gene matches. Germline loops: CDR1 LGHDT, CDR2 YNNKEL (reference sequence). The CDR3 has 14 residues. CDR3 coding DNA: TGTGCCAGCAGCTTCGGACTAGCGGGAGCTGCGGAGTTCTTC. This gives the protein CASSFGLAGAAEFF.

The chain recombines TRBV24-1 with TRBJ2-5, with TRBD1 matching over 9 bases. CDR1 and CDR2 (germline): KGHDR, SFDVKD. This CDR3 spans 15 amino acids. With V trimmed by 2 bases and J by 3 bases, 3 bases remained unmatched. The CDR3 reads CATSDYDRGKETQYF. The CDR3 DNA follows: TGTGCCACCAGTGATTATGACAGGGGGAAAGAGACCCAGTACTTC.

The genes are TRBV6-4 and TRBJ2-3, with D unclear. Per the germline V gene, CDR1 is MRHNA and CDR2 is SNTAGT. The CDR3 runs to 15 residues. The V and J ends lost 2 bases and 0 bases respectively, with 9 bases between them. CDR3 protein: CASSDGGTSTDTQYF. The CDR3 DNA reads as TGTGCCAGCAGTGACGGCGGAACTAGCACAGATACGCAGTATTTT.

This chain links TRBV11-1 with TRBJ2-5; 7 positions agree with TRBD1. The germline CDR1 and CDR2 sequences are SGHAT and FQDESV (reference sequence). The CDR3 is 15 residues long. The V gene end was trimmed by 1 base and the J gene end by 3 bases; junction bases not matched to a gene: 5. Written as DNA, the CDR3 is TGTGCCAGCAGCTTAGGGACAGGTGAGGAAGAGACCCAGTACTTC. Encoded protein: CASSLGTGEEETQYF.

The rearrangement uses TRBV18 and TRBJ2-1, with D possibly matching TRBD2 (5 bases). Trimming left V 0 bases short and J 7 bases short, with 16 bases between. Germline loops: CDR1 KGHSH, CDR2 LQKENI. The CDR3 runs to 16 residues. CDR3 sequence (DNA): TGTGCCAGCTCACCACCGATACTGATGGGGAGAAATGAGCAGTTCTTC. Protein sequence: CASSPPILMGRNEQFF.

This clone was counted between two and nine times. The CDR3 nucleotides read TGTGCCAGCAGCCTCCGTTGGGGCAGAGCGAGCTCCTACGAGCAGTACTTC. Its protein product is CASSLRWGRASSYEQYF. This chain joins TRBV3-1 (or the pseudogene TRBV3-2) and TRBJ2-7; the D gene is possibly TRBD1 (5 bases). The CDR3 spans 17 residues. V was cut by 4 bases and J by 0 bases, with 19 bases left in between. Germline lookup yields CDR1 LGHDT and CDR2 YNNKEL (reference sequence).

V is TRBV4-1 and J is TRBJ1-3; 7 positions agree with TRBD1. CDR1 MGHRA and CDR2 YSYEKL come from the germline V gene. V trimming: 5 bases; J trimming: 2 bases; junction bases outside the gene matches: 9. This CDR3 is built from 16 residues. The CDR3 region has the DNA TGCGCCAGCAGCGCCCGACAGGGAACCGCTGGAAACACCATATATTTT. Its translation: CASSARQGTAGNTIYF.

The chain employs TRBV28 and TRBJ1-2; 8 bases map to TRBD1. From germline, CDR1 is MDHEN and CDR2 SYDVKM. There are 15 residues in the CDR3. The V and J ends lost 5 bases and 7 bases, in that order; junction bases with no gene match: 12. The CDR3 loop is CASSPSGQGQAGYTF. CDR3 in DNA: TGTGCCAGCAGTCCTTCAGGACAGGGACAGGCTGGCTACACCTTC.

The chain is built from TRBV7-8 and TRBJ1-1; no clear D gene. V was trimmed by 1 base and J by 7 bases, leaving 10 bases between them. CDR1 is SGHVS, CDR2 FQNEAQ, per germline. The CDR3 is 13 amino acids. The CDR3 nucleotides are TGTGCCAGCAGCTTAGAGGCCCGGGGTGAAGCTTTCTTT. Residues: CASSLEARGEAFF.

This chain connects TRBV7-2 to TRBJ2-7; 7 positions agree with TRBD1. The CDR3 runs 14 residues. Trimming cost V 0 bases and J 3 bases; bases outside gene matches: 2. The germline CDR1 and CDR2 sequences are SGHTA and FQGNSA. The CDR3 DNA follows: TGTGCCAGCAGCTTAGCCGGGACAGACTACGAGCAGTACTTC. The encoded protein is CASSLAGTDYEQYF.

This clone appeared a few times. CDR3 nucleotide sequence: TGTGCCAGCAGCCCACGGACAGGGGGCATGTCTGGAAACACCATATATTTT. It codes for CASSPRTGGMSGNTIYF. The chain has TRBV11-2 and TRBJ1-3, with 11 bases lining up with TRBD1. Germline trimming cut 5 bases from V and 1 base from J; bases unmatched to any gene: 7. CDR3 size: 17 residues. Germline V gives CDR1 SGHAT, CDR2 FQNNGV.

This clone showed up just once. The chain is built from TRBV7-3 and TRBJ1-2; maybe TRBD1 (5 bases). V was clipped by 0 bases and J by 7 bases, with 12 bases between them. Germline assignment: CDR1 SGHTA and CDR2 FQGTGA. This CDR3 comprises 14 residues. CDR3 region: CASSLTPQGGGYTF. The DNA of the CDR3 is TGTGCCAGCAGCTTAACCCCCCAGGGAGGTGGCTACACCTTC.